Shown below are 13 T cell receptor beta chains from a single sample sequenced in a study of T cell changes during pregnancy in multiple sclerosis. Clones were sequenced by immunoSEQ multiplex PCR, and TCRdb holds only the in-frame ones, with some missing. The sample has fewer than 80,000 clones, roughly 90% seen once. This sample comprised peripheral blood, obtained in the first trimester of pregnancy. These receptors were obtained from a female donor in good health, enrolled as a control in a pregnancy study.

V usage is TRBV6-1 and J usage is TRBJ1-2; a weak D match, TRBD1 (5 bases). The CDR3 is 13 residues long. V shed 2 bases and J shed 10 bases, with 14 bases lying between them. The germline CDR1 and CDR2 sequences are MNHNS and SASEGT. CDR3 in amino acids: CASSERGEWDYTF. The CDR3 nucleotides read TGTGCCAGCAGTGAACGGGGGGAGTGGGACTACACCTTC.

V usage is TRBV6-5 and J usage is TRBJ2-5; 8 positions match TRBD1. The J call may be in error: the DNA end matches TRBJ2-7 better. Germline V gives CDR1 MNHEY, CDR2 SVGAGI. The CDR3 spans 14 residues. CDR3 amino acids: CASSRDRFGYEQYF. In DNA form, the CDR3 reads TGTGCCAGCAGCCGGGACAGGTTTGGCTACGAGCAGTACTTC.

The rearrangement joins TRBV4-3 to TRBJ2-1; 11 nucleotides line up with TRBD2. V shed 3 bases, J shed 3 bases, and the junction held 13 bases outside the gene matches. Germline loops: CDR1 LGHNA, CDR2 YSLEER. The CDR3 is 19 residues long. The CDR3 is CASSQRRGTSGLNYNEQFF. CDR3 coding DNA: TGCGCCAGCAGCCAGAGGAGGGGGACTAGCGGACTTAACTACAATGAGCAGTTCTTC.

J is TRBJ1-1 and V is TRBV7-6; tentative D call: TRBD1 (6 bases). The CDR3 extends over 13 amino acids. V was shortened by 2 bases and J by 6 bases, with 10 bases between the two germline ends. Germline V CDR1 and CDR2: SGHVS, FNYEAQ. CDR3 in amino acids: CASSLNRDAEAFF. The CDR3 coding sequence is TGTGCCAGCAGCTTAAACAGGGATGCTGAAGCTTTCTTT.

Only one count was recorded for this clone. This rearrangement joins TRBV18 to TRBJ1-2, with TRBD1 matching 12 bases. CDR1 and CDR2 from the germline V gene are KGHSH and LQKENI. V trimming: 0 bases; J trimming: 4 bases; junction bases outside the gene matches: 6. The CDR3 consists of 17 residues. CDR3 sequence: CASSPPPGQGAGYGYTF. CDR3 DNA: TGTGCCAGCTCACCACCTCCGGGACAGGGGGCCGGCTATGGCTACACCTTC.

The chain couples TRBV19 to TRBJ1-2; no clear D gene. With 0 bases removed from V and 1 base from J, the gap between germline ends came to 6 bases. The CDR3 consists of 14 residues. CDR1 LNHDA and CDR2 SQIVND come from the germline V gene (reference sequence). CDR3 nucleotides: TGTGCCAGTAGTATAGAGAGTCTTAACTATGGCTACACCTTC. Translated, it gives CASSIESLNYGYTF.

The chain has TRBV5-8 and TRBJ1-5; 7 nucleotides align to TRBD1. The germline CDR1 and CDR2 sequences are SGHTS and YDEGEE. The CDR3 spans 15 residues. With 3 bases clipped from V and 7 bases from J, the junction kept 10 bases outside the gene matches. CDR3 in DNA: TGTGCCAGCAGCTCGGGCAGACAGGGCCACCAGCCCCAGCATTTT. It codes for CASSSGRQGHQPQHF.

A few counts support this clone. The chain couples TRBV29-1 to TRBJ1-1; D unresolved. The CDR3 is made up of 11 amino acids. The V gene lost 7 bases and the J gene lost 4 bases, with 10 bases spanning the gap. Germline CDR1 SQVTM, CDR2 ANQGSEA. The CDR3 bases are TGCAGCGCTCGTATGAGCACTGAAGCTTTCTTT. This codes for CSARMSTEAFF.

This clone was seen more than once but under ten times. At the DNA level, this CDR3 is encoded by other sequences in the same sample as well. The CDR3 DNA reads TGTGCCAGCAGTGAGACTGATAATTCACCCCTCCACTTT. Encoded protein: CASSETDNSPLHF. J is TRBJ1-6 and V is TRBV6-4; D unresolved. Per germline, CDR1 MRHNA and CDR2 SNTAGT. Trimming stripped 3 bases from V and 5 bases from J, with 5 bases between. The CDR3 totals 13 residues.

This rearrangement joins TRBV5-1 to TRBJ2-7; 7 nucleotides line up with TRBD1. Germline lookup yields CDR1 SGHRS and CDR2 YFSETQ. V shed 0 bases, J shed 3 bases, and the junction held 6 bases outside the gene matches. The CDR3 is 15 residues long. The CDR3 nucleotides read TGCGCCAGCAGCTTGGAACAGGGGAGAGACTACGAGCAGTACTTC. Translating gives CASSLEQGRDYEQYF.

J is TRBJ1-5 and V is TRBV6-6, with 9 bases aligning to TRBD1. V was pared by 2 bases and J by 3 bases, with 5 bases of the junction left unmatched. The CDR3 loop spans 16 amino acids. Germline CDR1 is MNHNY and CDR2 is SVGAGI (reference sequence). In DNA form, the CDR3 reads TGTGCCAGCAGTTACCCGGGACAGGGCTCCAATCAGCCCCAGCATTTT. This translates into CASSYPGQGSNQPQHF.

The chain joins TRBV19 to TRBJ2-4; 9 bases agree with TRBD1. V dropped 7 bases and J dropped 1; count of bases not matched to a gene: 8. From germline, CDR1 is LNHDA and CDR2 SQIVND (reference sequence). This CDR3 has 16 amino acids. The CDR3 sequence is CASTPGQGRAKNIQYF. The CDR3 coding sequence is TGTGCCAGTACCCCGGGACAGGGAAGGGCCAAAAACATTCAGTACTTC.

The rearrangement uses TRBV14 and TRBJ2-1; 9 bases are shared with TRBD2. The CDR3 loop spans 15 amino acids. J lost 14 bases, V lost 1 base, and 12 bases had no gene match. Germline CDR1 reads SGHDN; CDR2 reads FVKESK. In DNA form, the CDR3 reads TGTGCCAGCAGCCAAGCGGGGACTAGCCCCGCCTCTAAGTTCTTC. Its translation: CASSQAGTSPASKFF. The full variable domain, rest sourced from reference TRBV14 and TRBJ2-1, is EAGVTQFPSHSVIEKGQTVTLRCDPISGHDNLYWYRRVMGKEIKFLLHFVKESKQDESGMPNNRFLAERTGGTYSTLKVQPAELEDSGVYFCASSQAGTSPASKFFGPGTRLTVL.